This note documents a single TCR beta chain sequence. Its matching antigen is unknown. TCRdb's table, derived via immunoSEQ multiplex PCR, lists solely in-frame clones and lacks some. The listing records around 6,400 clones. This record comes from a study of synovial regulatory T cells in juvenile arthritis. General study results and limits: iaTreg cells shared more CDR3 sequences with synovial Tregs than other blood Tregs did.

This CDR3 spans 12 amino acids. No DNA is recorded. Looked up from germline, CDR1 is SGHVS and CDR2 is FQNEAQ. Specimen: Treg cells from blood. Subset noted: remaining (HLA-DR-negative) circulating blood Treg cells. This clonotype was sampled from a donor younger than 30 with juvenile idiopathic arthritis. This chain links TRBV7-8 with TRBJ2-1. The CDR3 here is CASSSSGTKQFF. The full variable domain, its missing parts supplied by reference TRBV7-8 and TRBJ2-1, is GAGVSQSPRYKVAKRGQDVALRCDPISGHVSLFWYQQALGQGPEFLTYFQNEAQLDKSGLPSDRFFAERPEGSVSTLKIQRTQQEDSAVYLCASSSSGTKQFFGPGTRLTVL.